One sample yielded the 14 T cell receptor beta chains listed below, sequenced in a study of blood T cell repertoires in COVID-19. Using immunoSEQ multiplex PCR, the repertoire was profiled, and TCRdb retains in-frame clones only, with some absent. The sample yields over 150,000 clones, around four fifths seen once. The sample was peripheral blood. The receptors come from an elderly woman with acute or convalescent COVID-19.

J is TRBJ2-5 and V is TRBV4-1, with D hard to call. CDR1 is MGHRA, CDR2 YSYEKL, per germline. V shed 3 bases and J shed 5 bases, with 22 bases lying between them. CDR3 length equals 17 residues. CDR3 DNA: TGCGCCAGCAGCCATTCTTTTTTGTCAGCTCGGCGGGAGACCCAGTACTTC. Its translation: CASSHSFLSARRETQYF.

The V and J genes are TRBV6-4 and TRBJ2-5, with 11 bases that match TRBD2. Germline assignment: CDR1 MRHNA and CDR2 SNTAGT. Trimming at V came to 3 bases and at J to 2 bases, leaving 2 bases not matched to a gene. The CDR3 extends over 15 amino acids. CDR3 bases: TGTGCCAGCAGTGAGTCTAGCGGGGGGCAAGAGACCCAGTACTTC. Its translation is CASSESSGGQETQYF.

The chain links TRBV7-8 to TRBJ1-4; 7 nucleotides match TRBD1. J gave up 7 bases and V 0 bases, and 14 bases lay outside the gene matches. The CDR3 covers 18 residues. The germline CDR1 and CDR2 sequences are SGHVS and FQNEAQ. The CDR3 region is CASSLALKDRRTVEKLFF. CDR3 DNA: TGTGCCAGCAGCTTAGCGTTGAAGGACAGGCGCACGGTTGAAAAACTGTTTTTT.

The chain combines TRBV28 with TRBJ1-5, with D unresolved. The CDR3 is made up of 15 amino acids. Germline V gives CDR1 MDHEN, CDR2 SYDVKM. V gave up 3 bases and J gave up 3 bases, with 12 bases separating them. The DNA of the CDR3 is TGTGCCAGCAGTTTCGCACAGATTCCCAATCAGCCCCAGCATTTT. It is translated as CASSFAQIPNQPQHF.

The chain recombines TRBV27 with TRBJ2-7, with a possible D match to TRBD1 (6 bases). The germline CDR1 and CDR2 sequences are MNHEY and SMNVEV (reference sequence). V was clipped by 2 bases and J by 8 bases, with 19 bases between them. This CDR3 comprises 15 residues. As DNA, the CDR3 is TGTGCCAGCAGTTTAGAAAGCGGACAGCTACTGAAGCAGTACTTC. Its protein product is CASSLESGQLLKQYF.

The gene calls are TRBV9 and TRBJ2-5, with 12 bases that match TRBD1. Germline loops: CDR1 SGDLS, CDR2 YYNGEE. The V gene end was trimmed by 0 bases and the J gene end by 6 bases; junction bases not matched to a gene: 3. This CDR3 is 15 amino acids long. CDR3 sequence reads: CASSVEGQGAQTQYF. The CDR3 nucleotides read TGTGCCAGCAGCGTAGAGGGACAGGGGGCGCAGACCCAGTACTTC.

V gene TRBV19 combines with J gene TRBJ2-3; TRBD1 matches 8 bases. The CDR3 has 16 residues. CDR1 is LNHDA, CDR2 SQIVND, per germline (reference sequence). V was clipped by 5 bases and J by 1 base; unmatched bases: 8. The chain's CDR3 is CASSSRTGMGTDTQYF. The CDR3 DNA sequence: TGTGCCAGTAGTTCCCGGACAGGGATGGGCACAGATACGCAGTATTTT.

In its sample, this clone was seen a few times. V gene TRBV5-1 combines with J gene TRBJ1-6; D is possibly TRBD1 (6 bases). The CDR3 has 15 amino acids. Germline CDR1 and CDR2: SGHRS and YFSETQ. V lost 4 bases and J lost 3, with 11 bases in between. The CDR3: CASSAQGDYNSPLHF. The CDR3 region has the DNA TGCGCCAGCAGCGCACAGGGAGACTATAATTCACCCCTCCACTTT.

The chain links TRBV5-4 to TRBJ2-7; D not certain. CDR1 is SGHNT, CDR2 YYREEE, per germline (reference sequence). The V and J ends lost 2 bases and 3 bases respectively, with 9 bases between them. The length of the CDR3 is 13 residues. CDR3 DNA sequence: TGTGCCAGCAGCTTCGACTTAAACTACGAGCAGTACTTC. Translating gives CASSFDLNYEQYF.

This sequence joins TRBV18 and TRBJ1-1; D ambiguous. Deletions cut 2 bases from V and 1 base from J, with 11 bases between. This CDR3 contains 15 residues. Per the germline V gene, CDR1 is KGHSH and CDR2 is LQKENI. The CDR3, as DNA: TGTGCCAGCTCACCAACTACTAACCAGAACACTGAAGCTTTCTTT. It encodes CASSPTTNQNTEAFF.

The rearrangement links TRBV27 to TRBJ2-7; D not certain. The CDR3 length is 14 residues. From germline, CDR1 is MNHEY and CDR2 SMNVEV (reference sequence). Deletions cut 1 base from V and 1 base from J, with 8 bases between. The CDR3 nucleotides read TGTGCCAGCAGTTTATGGGCCAGATCCTACGAGCAGTACTTC. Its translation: CASSLWARSYEQYF.

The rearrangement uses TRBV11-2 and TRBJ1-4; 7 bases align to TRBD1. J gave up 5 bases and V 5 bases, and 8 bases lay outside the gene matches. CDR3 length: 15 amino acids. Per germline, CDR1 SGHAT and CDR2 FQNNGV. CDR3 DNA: TGTGCCAGCAGCAAGGGGGACAGAGGGAATGAAAAACTGTTTTTT. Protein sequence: CASSKGDRGNEKLFF. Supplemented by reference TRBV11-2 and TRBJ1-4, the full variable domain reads EAGVAQSPRYKIIEKRQSVAFWCNPISGHATLYWYQQILGQGPKLLIQFQNNGVVDDSQLPKDRFSAERLKGVDSTLKIQPAKLEDSAVYLCASSKGDRGNEKLFFGSGTQLSVL.

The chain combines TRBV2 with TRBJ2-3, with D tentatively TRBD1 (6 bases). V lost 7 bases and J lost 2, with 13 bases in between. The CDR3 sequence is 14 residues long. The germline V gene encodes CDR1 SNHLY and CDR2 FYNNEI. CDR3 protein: CASKMGAATDTQYF. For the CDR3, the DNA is TGTGCCAGCAAAATGGGGGCCGCCACAGATACGCAGTATTTT.

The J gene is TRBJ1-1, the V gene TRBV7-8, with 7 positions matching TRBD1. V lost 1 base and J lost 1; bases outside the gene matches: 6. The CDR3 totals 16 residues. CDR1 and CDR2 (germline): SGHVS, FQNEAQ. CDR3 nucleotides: TGTGCCAGCAGCTTAGTCGGGACAGCGCGGAACACTGAAGCTTTCTTT. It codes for CASSLVGTARNTEAFF. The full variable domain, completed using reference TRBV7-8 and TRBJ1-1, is GAGVSQSPRYKVAKRGQDVALRCDPISGHVSLFWYQQALGQGPEFLTYFQNEAQLDKSGLPSDRFFAERPEGSVSTLKIQRTQQEDSAVYLCASSLVGTARNTEAFFGQGTRLTVV.